These T cell receptor beta chains were read from a single sample in a study of T cell responses to AZD1222 COVID-19 vaccine. Generated by immunoSEQ multiplex PCR, the TCRdb table keeps only in-frame clones and is missing some. The table shows over 120,000 clones, with around nine tenths occurring only once. The sample here was peripheral blood, taken on day 0 of AZD1222 vaccination. The source is an adult in good health. CDR3s include the opening cysteine and the closing phenylalanine or tryptophan. The D gene is left open where the match is weak.

j_gene: TRBJ2-2
d_gene: TRBD1
v_gene: TRBV6-4
CDR3aa: CASSDPGGATGELFF
CDR3nt: TGTGCCAGCAGTGACCCAGGGGGCGCCACCGGGGAGCTGTTTTTT

j_gene: TRBJ1-5
d_gene: .
v_gene: TRBV7-3
CDR3aa: CASSQGGNSNQPQHF
CDR3nt: TGTGCCAGCAGCCAAGGGGGGAATAGCAATCAGCCCCAGCATTTT

j_gene: TRBJ2-7
d_gene: TRBD2
v_gene: TRBV2
CDR3aa: CASSERTSGIEQYF
CDR3nt: TGTGCCAGCAGTGAAAGGACTAGCGGGATCGAGCAGTACTTC

j_gene: TRBJ1-6
d_gene: .
v_gene: TRBV27
CDR3aa: CASSFRDYNSPLHF
CDR3nt: TGTGCCAGCAGCTTCCGGGACTATAATTCACCCCTCCACTTT

j_gene: TRBJ1-4
d_gene: TRBD1
v_gene: TRBV6-5
CDR3aa: CASSPTGVGEKLFF
CDR3nt: TGTGCCAGCAGCCCAACAGGGGTGGGTGAAAAACTGTTTTTT

j_gene: TRBJ2-1
d_gene: .
v_gene: TRBV15
CDR3aa: CATSREGGVNEQFF
CDR3nt: TGTGCCACCAGCAGAGAAGGAGGGGTCAATGAGCAGTTCTTC

j_gene: TRBJ1-2
d_gene: .
v_gene: TRBV9
CDR3aa: CASSGSWGGYTF
CDR3nt: TGTGCCAGCAGCGGTTCCTGGGGAGGTTACACCTTC

j_gene: TRBJ1-6
d_gene: TRBD1
v_gene: TRBV9
CDR3aa: CASSVSGTGWSPLHF
CDR3nt: TGTGCCAGCAGCGTTTCCGGGACAGGGTGGTCACCCCTCCACTTT

j_gene: TRBJ1-1
d_gene: .
v_gene: TRBV28
CDR3aa: CASASTGTSNTEAFF
CDR3nt: TGTGCCAGCGCCTCCACAGGGACCTCGAACACTGAAGCTTTCTTT

j_gene: TRBJ2-3
d_gene: .
v_gene: TRBV24-1
CDR3aa: CATSEARGFTDTQYF
CDR3nt: TGTGCCACCAGTGAAGCCAGGGGATTCACAGATACGCAGTATTTT

j_gene: TRBJ2-1
d_gene: TRBD2
v_gene: TRBV11-3
CDR3aa: CASSDPGGTYNEQFF
CDR3nt: TGTGCCAGCAGCGACCCGGGAGGGACGTACAATGAGCAGTTCTTC

j_gene: TRBJ2-2
d_gene: .
v_gene: TRBV4-3
CDR3aa: CASSQDPRATGELFF
CDR3nt: TGCGCCAGCAGCCAAGATCCCAGGGCCACCGGGGAGCTGTTTTTT

j_gene: TRBJ1-5
d_gene: .
v_gene: TRBV28
CDR3aa: CASSHIPRGKGQPQHF
CDR3nt: TGTGCCAGCAGCCACATCCCCAGGGGTAAGGGTCAGCCCCAGCATTTT

j_gene: TRBJ2-7
d_gene: TRBD2
v_gene: TRBV2
CDR3aa: CASSWTSGSYEQYF
CDR3nt: TGTGCCAGCAGTTGGACTAGCGGGAGTTACGAGCAGTACTTC

j_gene: TRBJ1-5
d_gene: .
v_gene: TRBV27
CDR3aa: CASSFQGGNQPQHF
CDR3nt: TGTGCCAGCAGTTTCCAGGGCGGCAATCAGCCCCAGCATTTT

j_gene: TRBJ1-6
d_gene: .
v_gene: TRBV6-5
CDR3aa: CASGDSPLHF
CDR3nt: TGTGCCAGCGGGGACTCACCCCTCCACTTT

j_gene: TRBJ1-5
d_gene: .
v_gene: TRBV28
CDR3aa: CASSLAVYQPQHF
CDR3nt: TGTGCCAGCAGTTTAGCGGTGTATCAGCCCCAGCATTTT